A single sample gave rise to the 13 T cell receptor beta chains below, sequenced in a study of blood T cells in healthy people across ages. A second PCR, run for roughly 7 to 11 cycles, used a sample-barcoded 5' primer plus a J-beta primer mix. MiXCR was run by TCRdb on the 5' RACE reads, yielding one entry per CDR3 protein. The sample carries around 400,000 distinct CDR3 sequences, roughly half recorded once. The sample comprised blood. The receptors shown here come from a man aged 55 to 70 in good health.

This chain links TRBV5-1 with TRBJ2-1, with TRBD2 identical over 8 bases. Per the germline V gene, CDR1 is SGHRS and CDR2 is YFSETQ. The CDR3 covers 16 residues. Trimming removed 4 bases from V and 0 bases from J; junction bases left unmatched: 6. The CDR3 DNA sequence: TGCGCCAGCAGCGCGAGCGGGAGCCGCTCCTACAATGAGCAGTTCTTC. It codes for CASSASGSRSYNEQFF. The full variable domain, its missing parts supplied by reference TRBV5-1 and TRBJ2-1, is KAGVTQTPRYLIKTRGQQVTLSCSPISGHRSVSWYQQTPGQGLQFLFEYFSETQRNKGNFPGRFSGRQFSNSRSEMNVSTLELGDSALYLCASSASGSRSYNEQFFGPGTRLTVL.

The chain uses TRBV27 and TRBJ1-5, with D possibly being TRBD1 (5 bases). Germline V lookup: CDR1 MNHEY, CDR2 SMNVEV (reference sequence). This CDR3 is built from 12 residues. Deletions cut 3 bases from V and 8 bases from J, with 8 bases between. The DNA of the CDR3 is TGTGCCAGCAGTTTGATAGGGGAGCCCCAGCATTTT. The encoded protein is CASSLIGEPQHF.

CDR3 sequence reads: CASSLVASGGAGEQYF. The DNA for the CDR3 is TGTGCCAGCAGCTTAGTGGCTAGCGGGGGGGCCGGCGAGCAGTACTTC. The chain couples TRBV7-8 to TRBJ2-5; 12 nucleotides match TRBD2. Judging by the DNA end, TRBJ2-7 fits better; the J call may be wrong. CDR1 is SGHVS and CDR2 is FQNEAQ in the germline V gene. The CDR3 length is 16 residues.

CDR3 loop: CASSLAYSPLHF. In DNA form, the CDR3 reads TGTGCCAGCAGTTTAGCCTATTCACCCCTCCACTTT. The rearrangement links TRBV28 to TRBJ1-6; D gene ambiguous. Trimming shortened V by 2 bases and J by 8 bases, and 4 bases separated the two germline ends. The CDR3 loop spans 12 amino acids. CDR1 is MDHEN and CDR2 is SYDVKM in the germline V gene.

This clonotype was seen a handful of times. The chain carries TRBV7-6 and TRBJ2-1; TRBD1 matches 8 bases. Per the germline V gene, CDR1 is SGHVS and CDR2 is FNYEAQ. With 4 bases clipped from V and 3 bases from J, the junction kept 5 bases outside the gene matches. This CDR3 is built from 15 residues. CDR3 region: CASSSGTGNYNEQFF. DNA of the CDR3: TGTGCCAGCAGCTCCGGGACAGGCAACTACAATGAGCAGTTCTTC.

This clonotype was seen repeatedly, ten times or more. V gene TRBV2 combines with J gene TRBJ1-2, with a weak D call TRBD1 (6 bases). The CDR3 has 13 residues. Trimming left V 6 bases short and J 8 bases short, with 16 bases between. CDR1 is SNHLY, CDR2 FYNNEI, per germline. This CDR3 is CASRGTGAGGYTF. The CDR3 region has the DNA TGTGCCAGCAGGGGGACGGGGGCAGGAGGCTACACCTTC.

This clonotype showed up many times. The rearrangement links TRBV4-2 to TRBJ2-3, with D hard to call. CDR1 is LGHNA, CDR2 YNFKEQ, per germline. The germline V and J ends were trimmed by 0 bases and 4 bases, with 5 bases remaining between them. This CDR3 comprises 13 residues. The CDR3 DNA reads as TGTGCCAGCAGCCAAGATTTCTCAGATACGCAGTATTTT. Residues: CASSQDFSDTQYF.

The gene calls are TRBV20-1 and TRBJ2-4; 10 bases align to TRBD1. Germline CDR1 DFQATT, CDR2 SNEGSKA (reference sequence). V lost 3 bases and J lost 8; bases outside the gene matches: 7. The CDR3 extends over 14 amino acids. CDR3 region: CSASEGQGTYIQYF. CDR3 DNA: TGCAGTGCTAGTGAGGGACAGGGGACTTACATTCAGTACTTC.

This clonotype appeared a few times. V is TRBV7-6 and J is TRBJ2-3; no reliable D call. The CDR3 is made up of 14 amino acids. The germline V gene encodes CDR1 SGHVS and CDR2 FNYEAQ. With 2 bases removed from V and 5 bases from J, the gap between germline ends came to 11 bases. CDR3 amino acids: CASSLRAHQDTQYF. DNA for the CDR3: TGTGCCAGCAGCTTACGAGCCCATCAAGATACGCAGTATTTT. The full variable domain, rest sourced from reference TRBV7-6 and TRBJ2-3, is GAGVSQSPRYKVTKRGQDVALRCDPISGHVSLYWYRQALGQGPEFLTYFNYEAQQDKSGLPNDRFSAERPEGSISTLTIQRTEQRDSAMYRCASSLRAHQDTQYFGPGTRLTVL.

The chain links TRBV30 to TRBJ1-4; no clear D. The V end lost 2 bases, the J end lost 5 bases, and 9 bases lay between the germline ends. This CDR3 has 13 residues. Germline values: CDR1 GTSNPN, CDR2 SVGIG (reference sequence). The DNA of the CDR3 is TGTGCCTGGAGTATAGGGAGAAATGAAAAACTGTTTTTT. Its protein product is CAWSIGRNEKLFF.

The chain recombines TRBV7-2 with TRBJ2-4, with 9 bases matching TRBD2. The J call may be mistaken, given a closer DNA end match to TRBJ2-7. There are 13 residues in the CDR3. From germline, CDR1 is SGHTA and CDR2 FQGNSA. The CDR3: CASSRGGALEQYF. The CDR3 DNA sequence: TGTGCCAGCAGCCGCGGGGGGGCCCTCGAGCAGTACTTC.

As to this clonotype: At one end, the junction sequence differs from germline, possibly due to a read error. The chain carries TRBV5-1 and TRBJ2-5; D possibly corresponds to TRBD2 (6 bases). CDR3 size: 15 residues. The germline CDR1 and CDR2 sequences are SGHRS and YFSETQ. The CDR3 DNA is TGCGCCAGCAGCTTGATGGAGGGCCGCCAAGGGACCCAGTACTTC. It encodes CASSLMEGRQGTQYF.

CDR3 nucleotides: TGTGCCAGCCAAACTAGCGGGAGCCCTTATACGCAGTATTTT. Its protein product is CASQTSGSPYTQYF. The chain has TRBV28 and TRBJ2-3, with 11 bases aligning to TRBD2. Germline V gives CDR1 MDHEN, CDR2 SYDVKM. V dropped 8 bases and J dropped 7; count of bases not matched to a gene: 8. The CDR3 runs 14 residues.